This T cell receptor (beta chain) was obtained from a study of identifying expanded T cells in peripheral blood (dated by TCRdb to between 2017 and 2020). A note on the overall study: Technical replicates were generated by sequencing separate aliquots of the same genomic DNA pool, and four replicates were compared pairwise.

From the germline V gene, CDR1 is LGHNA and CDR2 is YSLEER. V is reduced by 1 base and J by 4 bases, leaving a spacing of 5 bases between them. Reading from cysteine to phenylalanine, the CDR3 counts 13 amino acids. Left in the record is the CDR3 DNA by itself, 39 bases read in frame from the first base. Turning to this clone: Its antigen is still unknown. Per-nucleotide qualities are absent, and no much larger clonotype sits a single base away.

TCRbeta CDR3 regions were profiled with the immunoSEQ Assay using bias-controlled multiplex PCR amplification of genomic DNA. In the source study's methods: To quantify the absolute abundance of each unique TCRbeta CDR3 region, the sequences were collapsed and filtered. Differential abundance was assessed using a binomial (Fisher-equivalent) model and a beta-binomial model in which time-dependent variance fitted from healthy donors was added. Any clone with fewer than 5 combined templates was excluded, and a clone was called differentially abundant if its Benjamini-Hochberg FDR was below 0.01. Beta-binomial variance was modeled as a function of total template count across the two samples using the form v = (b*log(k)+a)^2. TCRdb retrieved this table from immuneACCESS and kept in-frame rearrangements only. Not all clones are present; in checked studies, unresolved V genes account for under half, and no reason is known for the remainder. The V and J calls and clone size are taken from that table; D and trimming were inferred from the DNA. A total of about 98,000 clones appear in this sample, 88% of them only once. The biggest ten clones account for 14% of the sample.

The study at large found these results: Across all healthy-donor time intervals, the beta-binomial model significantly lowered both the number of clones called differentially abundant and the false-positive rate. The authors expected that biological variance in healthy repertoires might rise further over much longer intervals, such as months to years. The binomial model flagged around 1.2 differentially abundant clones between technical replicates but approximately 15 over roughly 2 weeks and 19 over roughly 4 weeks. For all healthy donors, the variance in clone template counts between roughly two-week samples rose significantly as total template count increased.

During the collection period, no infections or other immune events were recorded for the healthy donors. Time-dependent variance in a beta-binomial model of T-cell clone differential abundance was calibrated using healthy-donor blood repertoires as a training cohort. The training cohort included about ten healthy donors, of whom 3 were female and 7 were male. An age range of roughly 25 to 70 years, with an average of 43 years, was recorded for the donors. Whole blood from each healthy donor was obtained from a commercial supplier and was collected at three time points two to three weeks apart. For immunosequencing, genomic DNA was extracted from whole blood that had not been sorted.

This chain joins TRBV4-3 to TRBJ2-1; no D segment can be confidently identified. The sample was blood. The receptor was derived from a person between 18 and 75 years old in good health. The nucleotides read TGCGCCAGCAGCCAAGGGGGATACAATGAGCAGTTCTTC. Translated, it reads CASSQGGYNEQFF.